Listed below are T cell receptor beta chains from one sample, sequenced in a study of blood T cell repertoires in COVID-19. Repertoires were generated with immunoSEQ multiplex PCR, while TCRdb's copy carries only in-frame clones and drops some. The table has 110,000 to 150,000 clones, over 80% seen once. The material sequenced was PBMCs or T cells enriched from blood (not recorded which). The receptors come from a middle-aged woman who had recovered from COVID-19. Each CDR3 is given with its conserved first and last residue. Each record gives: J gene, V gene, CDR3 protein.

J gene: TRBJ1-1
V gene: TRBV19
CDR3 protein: CASSISGDTEAFF

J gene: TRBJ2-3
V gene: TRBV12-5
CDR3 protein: CASGLTPPDRLLPDTQYF

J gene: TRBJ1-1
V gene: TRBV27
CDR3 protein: CASSSDRGTEAFF

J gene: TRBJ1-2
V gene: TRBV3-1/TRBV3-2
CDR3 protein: CASSLQGAYGYTF

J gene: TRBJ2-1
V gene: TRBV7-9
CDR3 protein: CASSLAVGGLADYNEQFF

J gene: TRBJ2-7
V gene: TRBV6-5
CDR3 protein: CASSYSGGGYEQYF

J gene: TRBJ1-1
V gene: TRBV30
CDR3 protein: CAWSAHLIDTEAFF

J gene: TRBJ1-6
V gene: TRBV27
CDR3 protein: CASSSQRELTPLHF

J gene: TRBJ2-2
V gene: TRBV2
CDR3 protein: CASSDRDRGNTGELFF

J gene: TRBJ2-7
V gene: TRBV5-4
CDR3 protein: CASSLAAGGSYEQYF

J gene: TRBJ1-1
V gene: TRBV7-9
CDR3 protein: CASSSLRDRGGTEAFF

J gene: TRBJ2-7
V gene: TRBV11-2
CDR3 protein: CASSPTVLFYEQYF

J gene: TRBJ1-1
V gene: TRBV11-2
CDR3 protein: CASSSSVTEAFF

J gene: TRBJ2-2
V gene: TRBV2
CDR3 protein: CASTDTVNRDGELFF

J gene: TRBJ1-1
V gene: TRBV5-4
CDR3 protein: CASSPDRGTAFF

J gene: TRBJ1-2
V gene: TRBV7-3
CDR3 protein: CASSSLGQGEKTF

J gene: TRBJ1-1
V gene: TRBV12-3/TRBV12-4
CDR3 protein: CASSSSGGTEAFF

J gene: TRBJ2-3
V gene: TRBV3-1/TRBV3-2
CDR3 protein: CASSQALGMNTQYF

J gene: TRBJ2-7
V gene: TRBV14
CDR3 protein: CASSRLMGQGYEQYF

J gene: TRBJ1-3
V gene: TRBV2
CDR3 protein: CASSGLTFSSGNTIYF

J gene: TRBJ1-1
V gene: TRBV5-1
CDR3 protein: CASSPLTGEIGLNTEAFF

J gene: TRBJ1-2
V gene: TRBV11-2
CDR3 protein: CASSSGGGPYGYTF

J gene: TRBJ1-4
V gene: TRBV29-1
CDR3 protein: CSVGDRRKGKLFF

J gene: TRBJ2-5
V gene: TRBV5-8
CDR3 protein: CASSSTRELETQYF

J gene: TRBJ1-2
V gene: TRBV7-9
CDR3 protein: CASSLDAGGIYGYTF

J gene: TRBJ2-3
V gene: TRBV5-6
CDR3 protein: CATMTGTDTDTQYF

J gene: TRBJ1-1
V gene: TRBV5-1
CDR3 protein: CASSPDTVNTEAFF

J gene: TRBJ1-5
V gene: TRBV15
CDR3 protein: CATSRDPDQPQHF

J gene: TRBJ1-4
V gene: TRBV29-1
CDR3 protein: CSVVGTESNEKLFF

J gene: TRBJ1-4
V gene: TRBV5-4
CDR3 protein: CASSLQGNEKLFF

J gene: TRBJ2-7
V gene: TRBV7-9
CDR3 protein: CASSPWGQLLEQYF

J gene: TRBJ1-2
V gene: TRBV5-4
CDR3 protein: CASSLDRVYGYTF

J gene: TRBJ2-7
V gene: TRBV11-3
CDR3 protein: CASSLSGYEQYF

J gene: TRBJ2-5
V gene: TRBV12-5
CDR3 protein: CASGPGTGQETQYF

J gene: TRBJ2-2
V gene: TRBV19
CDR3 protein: CASSYPERGNTGELFF

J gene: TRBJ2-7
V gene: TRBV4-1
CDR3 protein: CASSQSLAGMTHEQYF

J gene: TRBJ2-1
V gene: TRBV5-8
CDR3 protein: CASSLVTGTGVNEQFF

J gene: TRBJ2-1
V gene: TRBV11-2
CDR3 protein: CASSSTSGIGNEQFF

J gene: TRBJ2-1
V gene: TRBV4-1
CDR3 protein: CASSQVELNNEQFF

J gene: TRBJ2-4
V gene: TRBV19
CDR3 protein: CASSIGLAGEVAKNIQYF

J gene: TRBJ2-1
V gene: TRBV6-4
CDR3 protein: CASSQGASNEQFF

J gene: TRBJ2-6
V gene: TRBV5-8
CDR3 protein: CASSLPTHSGANVLTF

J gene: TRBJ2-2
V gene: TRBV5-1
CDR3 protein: CASSLGQGPIMNFGELFF

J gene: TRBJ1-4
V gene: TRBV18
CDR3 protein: CASSLRPGQGATNEKLFF

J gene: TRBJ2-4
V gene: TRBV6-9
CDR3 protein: CASSRGLAGDWAKNIQYF